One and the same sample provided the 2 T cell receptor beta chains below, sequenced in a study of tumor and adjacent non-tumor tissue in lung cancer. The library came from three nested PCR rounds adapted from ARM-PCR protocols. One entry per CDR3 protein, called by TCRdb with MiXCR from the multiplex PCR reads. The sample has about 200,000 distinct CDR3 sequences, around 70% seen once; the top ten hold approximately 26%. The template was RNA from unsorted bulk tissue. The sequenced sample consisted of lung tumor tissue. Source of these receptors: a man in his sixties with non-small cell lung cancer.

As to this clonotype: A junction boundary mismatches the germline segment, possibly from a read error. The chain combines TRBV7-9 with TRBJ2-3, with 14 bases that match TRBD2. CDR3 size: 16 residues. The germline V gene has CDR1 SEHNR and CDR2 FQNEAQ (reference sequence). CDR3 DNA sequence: TGTGCCAGCAGCCGACTGGGACTAGCGGGAGCGGATACGCAGTGTTTT. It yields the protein CASSRLGLAGADTQCF. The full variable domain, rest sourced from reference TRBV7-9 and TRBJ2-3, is DTGVSQNPRHKITKRGQNVTFRCDPISEHNRLYWYRQTLGQGPEFLTYFQNEAQLEKSRLLSDRFSAERPKGSFSTLEIQRTEQGDSAMYLCASSRLGLAGADTQCFGPGTRLTVL.

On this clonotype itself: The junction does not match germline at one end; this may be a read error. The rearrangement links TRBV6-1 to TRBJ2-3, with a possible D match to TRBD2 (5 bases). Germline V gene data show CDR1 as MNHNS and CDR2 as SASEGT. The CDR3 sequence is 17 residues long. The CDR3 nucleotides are TGTGCCAGCAGGGAAGAAGGGAGAGGCCTCAGCACAGATACGCAGTATTTT. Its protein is CASREEGRGLSTDTQYF.